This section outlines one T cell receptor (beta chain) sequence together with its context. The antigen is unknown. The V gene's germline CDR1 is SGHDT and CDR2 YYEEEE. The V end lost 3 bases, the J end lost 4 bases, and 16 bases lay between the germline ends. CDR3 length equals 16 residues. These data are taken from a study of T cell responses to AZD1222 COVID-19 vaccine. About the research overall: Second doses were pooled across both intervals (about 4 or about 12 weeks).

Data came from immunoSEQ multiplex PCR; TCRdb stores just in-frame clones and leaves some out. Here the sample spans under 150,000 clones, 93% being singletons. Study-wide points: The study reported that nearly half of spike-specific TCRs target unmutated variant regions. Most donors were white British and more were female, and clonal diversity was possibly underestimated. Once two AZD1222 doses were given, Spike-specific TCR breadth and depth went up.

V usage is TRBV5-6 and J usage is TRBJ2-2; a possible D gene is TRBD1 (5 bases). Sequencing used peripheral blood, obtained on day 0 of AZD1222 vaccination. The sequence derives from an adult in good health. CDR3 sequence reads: CASSSRLGHITGELFF. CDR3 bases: TGTGCCAGCAGCTCAAGGCTGGGGCACATCACCGGGGAGCTGTTTTTT.